This T cell receptor (beta chain) was sequenced in a study of T cells after yellow fever vaccination. Findings of the study overall: The secondary response was weaker, and its peak arrived faster, on day 5 versus 15. Reappearance after the booster was observed for most primary-vaccination clones (about 96% CD4, over 75% CD8).

Template-switching 5'RACE yielded the TCR cDNA; a universal primer site and UMIs were added in the process. TCRdb redid the calling of the 5' RACE reads with MiXCR, one entry per CDR3 protein. This table holds just under 600,000 distinct CDR3 sequences, roughly 13% found once. This clonotype was seen only a few times. Its antigen remains unidentified. The sequence was obtained from a man between 25 and 39 years old who received the YFV17D yellow fever vaccine. The sample consisted of PBMCs, taken on the day of the yellow fever booster vaccination.

The CDR3, as DNA: TGTGCCAGCAGCTTGGCGACAGCCACTTCCGCCGAGCAGTACTTC. It encodes CASSLATATSAEQYF. V and J are TRBV5-4 and TRBJ2-7, with a tentative D call TRBD1 (5 bases). Germline-derived CDR1 and CDR2 are SGHNT and YYREEE (reference sequence). The CDR3 spans 15 residues. V lost 0 bases, J lost 6 bases, and 16 bases lay in between.